This T cell receptor beta chain is from a study of blood T cells in healthy people across ages. With a J-beta primer mix and a sample-barcoded 5' primer, a second PCR ran about 7 to 12 cycles. TCRdb itself ran the 5' RACE reads through MiXCR, one entry per CDR3 protein. The sample yields about 700,000 distinct CDR3 sequences, about 32% seen once. J was trimmed by 5 bases and V by 3 bases; bases with no gene match: 3. There are 13 residues in the CDR3. In its sample, this clonotype was seen many times. Specimen: blood. The rearrangement uses TRBV12-3 or TRBV12-4 and TRBJ2-7; 8 nucleotides match TRBD2. This sequence was found in a woman of 80 years or more in good health. The CDR3 bases are TGTGCCAGCAGTTTCACGGGGGGGGACGAGCAGTACTTC. Protein product: CASSFTGGDEQYF.